The 10 T cell receptor beta chains given below trace back to one sample, sequenced in a study of cytomegalovirus exposure and HLA in healthy donors. The study ran its PCR with 60 Vbeta and 13 Jbeta primers. Assay: immunoSEQ multiplex PCR; the TCRdb copy retains only in-frame clones and omits some. The repertoire holds 100,000 or so clones, 75% to 85% seen once, with about 1.1% in the top ten. The sample was PBMCs. The receptors stem from a woman aged 18-29 years in good health and CMV-seronegative.

The chain has TRBV19 and TRBJ2-1; 9 bases map to TRBD2. CDR3 size: 15 residues. Losses at the gene ends were 4 bases for V and 3 bases for J; bases not matched to a gene: 4. Per the germline V gene, CDR1 is LNHDA and CDR2 is SQIVND (reference sequence). CDR3 amino acids: CASSTIAGDYNEQFF. DNA of the CDR3: TGTGCCAGTAGTACCATAGCGGGGGACTACAATGAGCAGTTCTTC.

V and J are TRBV5-4 and TRBJ2-1; no clear D gene. The germline gives CDR1 SGHNT, CDR2 YYREEE (reference sequence). Deletions cut 2 bases from V and 7 bases from J, with 4 bases between. CDR3 length equals 11 residues. The CDR3 DNA follows: TGTGCCAGCAGCTTTCGTAATGAGCAGTTCTTC. Protein: CASSFRNEQFF. Drawing the rest from reference TRBV5-4 and TRBJ2-1, the complete variable domain is ETGVTQSPTHLIKTRGQQVTLRCSSQSGHNTVSWYQQALGQGPQFIFQYYREEENGRGNFPPRFSGLQFPNYSSELNVNALELDDSALYLCASSFRNEQFFGPGTRLTVL.

This clone was counted once. This chain joins TRBV28 and TRBJ2-7, with TRBD1 matching 9 bases. Per the germline V gene, CDR1 is MDHEN and CDR2 is SYDVKM. With V trimmed by 4 bases and J by 6 bases, 19 bases remained unmatched. This CDR3 spans 18 amino acids. For the CDR3, the DNA is TGTGCCAGCAGTTCAACTACACCCGGGACAGGGCCCTTCGGCGAGCAGTACTTC. Protein: CASSSTTPGTGPFGEQYF.

The chain couples TRBV19 to TRBJ1-2, with 7 positions matching TRBD1. Germline V gene sequence: CDR1 LNHDA, CDR2 SQIVND (reference sequence). V gave up 8 bases and J gave up 2 bases; unmatched junction bases: 8. This CDR3 is 14 amino acids long. The CDR3 spells CASLHRGRNYGYTF. CDR3 DNA sequence: TGTGCCAGTCTCCACAGGGGTAGAAACTATGGCTACACCTTC.

The J gene is TRBJ1-4, the V gene TRBV28, with D unclear. The CDR3 loop spans 17 amino acids. V was shortened by 4 bases and J by 4 bases, with 19 bases between the two germline ends. Germline V lookup: CDR1 MDHEN, CDR2 SYDVKM. In DNA, the CDR3 is TGTGCCAGCAGTTCTTCCCCCCCCTCCGGGGATAATGAAAAACTGTTTTTT. Translation: CASSSSPPSGDNEKLFF. Full variable domain (outside the CDR3, taken from reference TRBV28 and TRBJ1-4): DVKVTQSSRYLVKRTGEKVFLECVQDMDHENMFWYRQDPGLGLRLIYFSYDVKMKEKGDIPEGYSVSREKKERFSLILESASTNQTSMYLCASSSSPPSGDNEKLFFGSGTQLSVL.

This chain connects TRBV7-9 to TRBJ1-4, with D unresolved. The germline gives CDR1 SEHNR, CDR2 FQNEAQ (reference sequence). Trimming stripped 2 bases from V and 12 bases from J, with 16 bases between. There are 14 residues in the CDR3. The CDR3 protein is CASSLYPQVSQLFF. Written as DNA, the CDR3 is TGTGCCAGCAGCTTATATCCTCAGGTCTCCCAACTGTTTTTT.

This chain links TRBV6-1 with TRBJ2-7; D not certain. CDR3 length: 14 residues. Germline V lookup: CDR1 MNHNS, CDR2 SASEGT. V was cut by 5 bases and J by 1 base, with 12 bases left in between. This chain's CDR3 is CASSPKRISYEQYF. The DNA of the CDR3 is TGTGCCAGCAGTCCTAAGAGGATTTCCTACGAGCAGTACTTC.

V gene TRBV7-9 combines with J gene TRBJ1-5; perhaps TRBD1 as D (5 bases). From germline, CDR1 is SEHNR and CDR2 FQNEAQ (reference sequence). This CDR3 has 15 residues. Trimming removed 1 base at V and 5 bases at J, with 12 bases between. The CDR3 nucleotides are TGTGCCAGCAGCTTAGGGGGGGGGTGGGATCAGCCCCAGCATTTT. It encodes CASSLGGGWDQPQHF.

This clone has only a few counts. The chain has TRBV4-3 and TRBJ2-1, with D possibly TRBD1 on 5 matching bases. Per germline, CDR1 LGHNA and CDR2 YSLEER. The CDR3 length is 15 residues. V gave up 1 base and J gave up 6 bases, with 13 bases separating them. CDR3 sequence: CASSQVAGSPNEQFF. CDR3 in DNA: TGCGCCAGCAGCCAAGTAGCAGGGTCCCCCAATGAGCAGTTCTTC.

V and J are TRBV5-1 and TRBJ1-6, with D perhaps TRBD1 (6 bases). This CDR3 has 15 amino acids. Germline V gene lookup returns CDR1 SGHRS and CDR2 YFSETQ. V was trimmed by 0 bases and J by 5 bases, leaving 9 bases between them. CDR3 in amino acids: CASSLAGANNSPLHF. CDR3 bases: TGCGCCAGCAGCTTGGCAGGGGCGAATAATTCACCCCTCCACTTT.